Listed here is a single T cell receptor beta chain. Its antigen is unknown. Time point reported: persistent/refractory GD, antithyroid drugs over 5 years with positive TRAb. RNA from PBMCs was the source of the TCR library. The peripheral blood volume drawn was 7.5 to 10 milliliters, and it was collected into EDTA tubes. The sample originates from a study of regulatory T cells in long-lasting Graves disease. CDR3 length: 14 residues. Germline V gene data show CDR1 as SQVTM and CDR2 as ANQGSEA. V lost 4 bases and J 5 bases, leaving 14 bases between the germline ends. Points from the study as a whole: Thyroid tissue went unexamined; only peripheral blood was analyzed.

Combining iRepertoire HTBI primers with Arm-PCR of CDR3 regions, the authors built TCR beta libraries. MiXCR, run by TCRdb on the multiplex PCR reads, gives a single entry per CDR3 protein. This sample has fewer than 600,000 distinct CDR3 sequences, with 22% found just once. The specimen was peripheral blood mononuclear cells (PBMCs), collected when the disease was refractory, from a patient treated with antithyroid drugs. V is TRBV29-1 and J is TRBJ2-2, with TRBD2 as a possible D gene (5 bases). The clonotype comes from a female donor with Graves disease. As DNA, the CDR3 is TGCAGCGTTGTGCTGGGCCCGGGGACCGGGGAGCTGTTTTTT. Amino acids: CSVVLGPGTGELFF.